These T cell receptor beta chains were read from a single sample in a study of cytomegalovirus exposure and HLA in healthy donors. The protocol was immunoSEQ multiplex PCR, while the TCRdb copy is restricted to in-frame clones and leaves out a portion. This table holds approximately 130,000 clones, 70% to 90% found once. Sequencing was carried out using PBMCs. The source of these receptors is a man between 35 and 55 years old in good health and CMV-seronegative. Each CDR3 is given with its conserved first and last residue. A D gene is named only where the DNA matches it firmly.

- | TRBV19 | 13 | CASSIIGSYEQYF
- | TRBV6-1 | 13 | CASSEATGYGYTF
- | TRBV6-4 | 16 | CASSDSRGRASDEQFF
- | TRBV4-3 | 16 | CASSQDTQNYNSPLHF
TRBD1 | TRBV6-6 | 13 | CASRGQAGGELFF
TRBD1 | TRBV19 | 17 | CASGTGLKVASRNTIYF
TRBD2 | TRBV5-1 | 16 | CASSDRTSGGGETQYF
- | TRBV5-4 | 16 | CASSPHGSLSGYGYTF
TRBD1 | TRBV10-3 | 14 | CAIRGAGQDYGYTF
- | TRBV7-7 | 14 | CATGEAANTGELFF
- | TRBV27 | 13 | CASSYRLNTEAFF
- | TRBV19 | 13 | CASSIDRGNEQFF
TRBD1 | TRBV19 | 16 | CASSTPGQGVRQPQHF
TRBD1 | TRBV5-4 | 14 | CASSSDRRDEKLFF
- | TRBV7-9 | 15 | CASSLAQGMNTEAFF
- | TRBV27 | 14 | CASSWGGGTDTQYF
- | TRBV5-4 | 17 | CASSLATLGPRPETQYF
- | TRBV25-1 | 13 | CASSGDNTDTQYF
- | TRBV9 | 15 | CASSALGSSGNTIYF
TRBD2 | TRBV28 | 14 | CASNRLAGDNEQFF
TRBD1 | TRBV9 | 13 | CASSDGQGNEQYF
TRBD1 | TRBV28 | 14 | CASSRTGRLYEQYF